This T cell receptor beta chain was profiled in a study of early T cells in non-severe SARS-CoV-2 infection. This clonotype was counted between two and nine times. Its matching antigen is unknown. Overall study results and limits: Database matching using VDJdb favored anti-spike CD8 responses, with private and CD4 specificities left missing.

Attachment of unique molecular identifiers was made to individual cDNA molecules. TCRdb fed the 5' RACE reads into MiXCR, producing one record per CDR3 protein. The sample carries roughly 52,000 distinct CDR3 sequences, about 6.1% recorded once. In germline, CDR1 is MNHNY, CDR2 SVGAGI (reference sequence). This CDR3 comprises 14 residues. The V segment lost 6 bases and the J segment 4 bases; nucleotides outside the gene matches: 6. The sequence came from an adult who was a healthcare worker with PCR-confirmed SARS-CoV-2 infection or an uninfected control (not recorded which). This material consisted of whole blood, taken at baseline. The gene calls are TRBV6-6 and TRBJ1-1, with 9 bases matching TRBD1. The CDR3 is CASRVQGAGTEAFF. DNA of the CDR3: TGTGCCAGCAGAGTACAGGGGGCCGGCACTGAAGCTTTCTTT.